This entry describes one T cell receptor (beta chain). The sample is drawn from a study of blood T cell repertoires in COVID-19. Study-level background: There were acute and convalescent COVID-19 samples, and they came from the United States, Italy and Spain. From T cells, B-cell-depleted T cells, or PBMCs came the material, which was cDNA or gDNA.

Per the original methods: Amplification with reference gene primers provided the estimates of nucleated cell counts. Clones were sequenced by immunoSEQ multiplex PCR, and TCRdb holds only the in-frame ones, with some missing. V, J and clone size derive from that table, while D and trimming were established from the DNA sequence. There are about 140,000 clones in the sample; about three quarters occur only once, and 16% lies in the top ten. The receptor was isolated from a man between 50 and 59 years old with acute or convalescent COVID-19. Material: peripheral blood.

The CDR3 loop is CASSPIGQGSGDTQYF. For the CDR3, the DNA is TGTGCCAGCAGCCCAATTGGACAGGGGTCTGGAGATACGCAGTATTTT. The V gene is TRBV3-1 (or the pseudogene TRBV3-2), the J gene TRBJ2-3; 9 bases map to TRBD1. J was trimmed by 5 bases and V by 4 bases; bases with no gene match: 10. This CDR3 has 16 residues. CDR1 and CDR2 (germline): LGHDT, YNNKEL (reference sequence).